This T cell receptor beta chain was obtained from a study of post-analysis software for immune sequencing data (dated by TCRdb to between 2014 and 2017). Study-wide context: Recorded disease courses included relapsing-remitting, secondary progressive and progressive-relapsing multiple sclerosis, with some patients lacking subtype annotation. A subset of samples was prepared in parallel using single-end sample barcoding, then pooled and co-amplified after Illumina adapter ligation. The patient repertoires were set against around eleven previously published healthy control repertoires from donors whose ages ranged from roughly 6 to 27 years.

Paper-wide results and their limitations: Roughly 5 TRBV segments, including TRBV5-6, TRBV5-1 and TRBV20-1, were significantly more frequent in patients than controls. Significantly lower normalized Chao1 diversity was found in multiple sclerosis patients than in controls, suggesting substantial peripheral T-cell clonal expansion. Direct clustering with F measure revealed strong co-clustering of samples prepared in the same batch, which led to a batch-effect correction. The multiple sclerosis patient group was slightly younger than the control group.

To demonstrate the VDJtools post-analysis software, the study profiled TCR beta repertoires from the peripheral blood of about a dozen young patients with multiple sclerosis. The multiple sclerosis patients were children and adolescents between roughly 6 and 15 years of age. This clonotype was picked up a small number of times. The specificity of this receptor is unknown. The record has no base qualities; no much larger clone is one base away. The CDR3, cysteine through phenylalanine, is 12 amino acids long. The kept DNA is CDR3 alone, 36 bases in frame from the first base. The germline V gene gives CDR1 as SGHRS and CDR2 as YFSETQ. Library preparation used PCR. Sequenced on an Illumina HiSeq 2500. Unique molecular identifiers were incorporated into TCR beta cDNA libraries to reduce PCR and sequencing biases. About 500,000 cDNA molecules were obtained for every 1 to 10 million input T cells, so each molecule roughly corresponded to one T cell. The patient libraries were prepared and sequenced with the same protocol used for the earlier healthy control dataset. Samples belonging to the same batch were prepared together, multiplexed and sequenced on a shared HiSeq lane. On the study's bioinformatics: MIGEC was used to process the raw barcoded reads, and molecular identifier groups with only a single read were discarded before consensus assembly and CDR3 extraction. Clonotype tables were post-analysed with VDJtools, and diversity was normalized by down-sampling all datasets to the smallest sample size. Repertoire overlap clustering matched CDR3 amino acid but not nucleotide sequences to correct batch-related cross-sample contamination. Clones were called with MiXCR by TCRdb after fastp trimmed the public reads at Q25, and only in-frame beta chains were retained. Each entry merges the rows of one CDR3 protein and shows their most common DNA and genes. TCRdb assigned the V and J calls; the authors' analysis was not used. Across this sample there are roughly 410,000 distinct CDR3 sequences, with roughly 38% seen only once. The top ten constitute 13% of the sample.

Sequenced: blood. The chain was built from TRBV5-1 and TRBJ2-7, with the D gene too uncertain to name. The J call is doubtful: the DNA matches TRBJ2-5 better. This clonotype originated in a girl between 10 and 17 years old with multiple sclerosis. This receptor carries the CDR3 CASALHGETQYF. The DNA sequence is as follows: TGCGCCAGCGCCCTCCATGGAGAGACCCAGTACTTC.